The next 16 T cell receptor beta chains were all read from a single sample in a study of T cells in Graves' hyperthyroidism and ophthalmopathy. RNA transcripts provided the source from which TCR beta CDR3 regions were amplified. RT-PCR in the first round (using the HTBI primer set) targeted the TCR CDR3. TCRdb re-called the multiplex PCR reads through MiXCR, storing one row per CDR3 protein. Seen here are fewer than 750,000 distinct CDR3 sequences, roughly 14% observed once, and the top ten hold around 13%. The source material was blood. Every receptor here comes from a woman aged 45 to 65 with Graves' ophthalmopathy.

This clonotype was detected many times. The chain recombines TRBV28 with TRBJ1-1; D remains ambiguous. Trimming stripped 2 bases from V and 0 bases from J, with 16 bases between. CDR3 length equals 17 residues. Germline V lookup: CDR1 MDHEN, CDR2 SYDVKM. The CDR3 DNA follows: TGTGCCAGCAGTTTACTCTTGGTGGCAGCCATGAACACTGAAGCTTTCTTT. As protein: CASSLLLVAAMNTEAFF.

At least ten counts were recorded for this clonotype. The chain combines TRBV20-1 with TRBJ2-3; D call uncertain. V gave up 5 bases and J gave up 3 bases, with 18 bases separating them. This CDR3 has 15 amino acids. The V gene's germline CDR1 is DFQATT and CDR2 SNEGSKA (reference sequence). DNA for the CDR3: TGCAGTGCTGACTGGGATGGGATCGGAACAGATACGCAGTATTTT. Translating it yields CSADWDGIGTDTQYF.

V gene TRBV10-3 combines with J gene TRBJ2-7; maybe TRBD1 (5 bases). The V end was cut by 7 bases, the J end by 5 bases, with 9 bases between. CDR3 length: 11 residues. CDR1 is ENHRY and CDR2 is SYGVKD in the germline V gene. CDR3 in DNA: TGTGCCATCAAGCAGGGTGACGAGCAGTACTTC. This codes for CAIKQGDEQYF.

This clonotype was observed a few times. The genes are TRBV5-5 and TRBJ2-1, with 7 nucleotides matching TRBD2. V trimming: 3 bases; J trimming: 0 bases; junction bases outside the gene matches: 9. The CDR3 is made up of 17 amino acids. Per the germline V gene, CDR1 is SGHKS and CDR2 is YYEKEE (reference sequence). Written as DNA, the CDR3 is TGTGCCAGCAGCTCTATCACTAGCGCCCTCTCCTACAATGAGCAGTTCTTC. As protein: CASSSITSALSYNEQFF.

This clonotype was recorded a few times. The CDR3 DNA reads as TGCGCCAGCAGCCAAGACGCCGGGACAGGGCGCTACGAGCAGTACTTC. It encodes CASSQDAGTGRYEQYF. The chain couples TRBV4-1 to TRBJ2-7; 9 nucleotides match TRBD1. Trimming at V came to 0 bases and at J to 3 bases, leaving 6 bases not matched to a gene. The CDR3 totals 16 residues. Germline CDR1 MGHRA, CDR2 YSYEKL.

Ten or more counts support this clonotype. The junction does not match germline at one end; this may be a read error. The gene calls are TRBV12-3 or TRBV12-4 and TRBJ2-5, with D unclear. This CDR3 has 15 amino acids. The CDR3 DNA follows: TGTGCCAGCAGTTATGCCACCACCCTGACTCCGGAGACGGACTTC. It specifies CASSYATTLTPETDF.

This clonotype was recorded at least ten times. This chain links TRBV3-1 with TRBJ2-3; the D gene is possibly TRBD2 (6 bases). Trimming shortened V by 2 bases and J by 2 bases, and 8 bases separated the two germline ends. This CDR3 is 14 amino acids long. Looked up from germline, CDR1 is LGHDT and CDR2 is YNNKEL (reference sequence). CDR3 region: CASSQRETTDTQYF. CDR3 DNA: TGTGCCAGCAGCCAACGGGAGACCACAGATACGCAGTATTTT.

This clonotype has a single count. The chain links TRBV7-3 to TRBJ2-2, with 10 bases fitting TRBD2. Germline CDR1 reads SGHTA; CDR2 reads FQGTGA. The length of the CDR3 is 18 residues. J lost 0 bases, V lost 5 bases, and 9 bases had no gene match. The CDR3 DNA sequence: TGTGCCAGCAGCCCGGGGTCAGCGGGAGGGGCGAACACCGGGGAGCTGTTTTTT. Translation: CASSPGSAGGANTGELFF.

This clonotype was seen a handful of times. V gene TRBV29-1 combines with J gene TRBJ2-1, with D hard to call. Germline-derived CDR1 and CDR2 are SQVTM and ANQGSEA. The CDR3 has 13 residues. With 1 base removed from V and 2 bases from J, the gap between germline ends came to 6 bases. CDR3 DNA: TGCAGCGTTGAAGGGCAGGCCTACAATGAGCAGTTCTTC. This sequence encodes CSVEGQAYNEQFF.

This clonotype was seen many times. This chain joins TRBV10-2 and TRBJ1-3; 8 nucleotides agree with TRBD1. The CDR3 consists of 15 residues. From germline, CDR1 is WSHSY and CDR2 SAAADI. V lost 2 bases, J lost 4 bases, and 4 bases stayed unmatched. CDR3 in amino acids: CASSEPGQDGNTIYF. CDR3 sequence (DNA): TGCGCCAGCAGTGAGCCGGGACAGGACGGAAACACCATATATTTT.

Concerning this clonotype: A single base separates this from a much larger clone, so it may be a read error. The J gene is TRBJ2-1, the V gene TRBV3-1, with a possible D match to TRBD2 (6 bases). The CDR3 spans 14 residues. Germline CDR1 is LGHDT and CDR2 is YNNKEL (reference sequence). The CDR3 DNA follows: TGTGCCAGCAGCCTCGGCCTAGCGAGCAATGAGCAGCTCTTC. Encoded protein: CASSLGLASNEQLF.

This clonotype showed up many times. This chain joins TRBV2 and TRBJ1-1; D might be TRBD1 (5 bases). Trimming left V 2 bases short and J 11 bases short, with 18 bases between. The germline gives CDR1 SNHLY, CDR2 FYNNEI. The CDR3 consists of 14 residues. CDR3 coding DNA: TGTGCCAGCAGTGAAAATAGGGCGGGACGGGGGGCTTTCTTT. It yields the protein CASSENRAGRGAFF.

This clonotype was detected ten times or more. The rearrangement uses TRBV28 and TRBJ1-3; a weak D match, TRBD1 (5 bases). The CDR3 length is 15 residues. Deletions cut 7 bases from V and 3 bases from J, with 16 bases between. The germline CDR1 and CDR2 sequences are MDHEN and SYDVKM. The CDR3 sequence: CASTLGGSRGNTIYF. The CDR3 coding sequence is TGTGCCAGCACCCTTGGGGGTTCACGTGGAAACACCATATATTTT.

The rearrangement joins TRBV9 to TRBJ2-3; TRBD2 matches at 7 bases. This CDR3 region has 15 residues. V shed 4 bases and J 8 bases; nucleotides not matched to a gene: 13. Germline V gene data show CDR1 as SGDLS and CDR2 as YYNGEE. The DNA of the CDR3 is TGTGCCAGCAGCCCCGGGGAGGGAGGGCCGCGTACGCAGTATTTT. This translates into CASSPGEGGPRTQYF.

This clonotype was seen ten or more times. The chain couples TRBV12-3 or TRBV12-4 to TRBJ2-5; possible D gene TRBD1, 5 bases. The ends were cut back, 1 base at V and 1 base at J, with 13 bases in the middle. CDR3 length: 16 residues. DNA for the CDR3: TGTGCCAGCAGTTTAGATACAGGCCAGCTCCAAGAGACCCAGTACTTC. Amino acid sequence: CASSLDTGQLQETQYF.

This clonotype was recorded many times. The V and J genes are TRBV2 and TRBJ1-1, with D possibly TRBD1 on 5 matching bases. Germline CDR1 is SNHLY and CDR2 is FYNNEI. The length of the CDR3 is 15 residues. Deletions cut 3 bases from V and 5 bases from J, with 16 bases between. The CDR3 sequence: CASSDAQALSTEAFF. The CDR3 DNA reads TGTGCCAGCAGTGACGCACAGGCGCTCTCGACTGAAGCTTTCTTT. The full variable domain, in which reference TRBV2 and TRBJ1-1 provide the parts outside the CDR3, is EPEVTQTPSHQVTQMGQEVILRCVPISNHLYFYWYRQILGQKVEFLVSFYNNEISEKSEIFDDQFSVERPDGSNFTLKIRSTKLEDSAMYFCASSDAQALSTEAFFGQGTRLTVV.